These 26 T cell receptor beta chains were sequenced from one sample in a study of T cell changes during pregnancy in multiple sclerosis. Profiled with immunoSEQ multiplex PCR; TCRdb holds only in-frame clones, not every one. The table lists 30,000 or so clones, 91% of them singletons. The source was CD8+ T cells from peripheral blood mononuclear cells, collected in the second trimester of pregnancy. The receptors here all came from a female donor in good health, enrolled as a control in a pregnancy study.

This clone was found a few times. The chain couples TRBV9 to TRBJ1-1, with 7 nucleotides matching TRBD1. From germline, CDR1 is SGDLS and CDR2 YYNGEE. V lost 4 bases and J lost 3; bases outside the gene matches: 3. This CDR3 spans 13 amino acids. The CDR3 spells CASSHRGYTEAFF. The CDR3 DNA follows: TGTGCCAGCAGCCACAGGGGATACACTGAAGCTTTCTTT.

V is TRBV14 and J is TRBJ2-7; the match to TRBD1 covers 10 bases. This CDR3 spans 16 amino acids. The germline V gene encodes CDR1 SGHDN and CDR2 FVKESK. Trimming removed 4 bases from V and 3 bases from J; junction bases left unmatched: 9. The CDR3 spells CASSPRVRTGGYEQYF. The CDR3 DNA is TGTGCCAGCAGCCCACGAGTCCGGACAGGGGGCTACGAGCAGTACTTC. Together with reference TRBV14 and TRBJ2-7, the CDR3 gives the full variable domain: EAGVTQFPSHSVIEKGQTVTLRCDPISGHDNLYWYRRVMGKEIKFLLHFVKESKQDESGMPNNRFLAERTGGTYSTLKVQPAELEDSGVYFCASSPRVRTGGYEQYFGPGTRLTVT.

The chain couples TRBV23-1 to TRBJ1-2, with D possibly being TRBD1 (5 bases). TRBV23-1 is flagged as an ORF with uncertain function. The germline V and J ends were trimmed by 2 bases and 5 bases, with 21 bases remaining between them. The CDR3 contains 17 residues. This chain's CDR3 is CASSQTPGFGKPYGYTF. CDR3 sequence (DNA): TGCGCCAGCAGTCAAACCCCAGGGTTCGGCAAGCCTTATGGCTACACCTTC.

V gene TRBV27 combines with J gene TRBJ2-7; 7 bases match TRBD1. The junction had 5 bases not matched to a gene; V was cut back by 6 bases and J by 3 bases. The CDR3 loop spans 13 amino acids. Per germline, CDR1 MNHEY and CDR2 SMNVEV (reference sequence). The CDR3 here is CASSDRVVYEQYF. The CDR3 DNA reads TGTGCCAGCAGCGACAGGGTTGTCTACGAGCAGTACTTC.

The chain combines TRBV4-1 with TRBJ2-7; 7 positions agree with TRBD1. V lost 1 base to trimming and J lost 9 bases; unmatched junction nucleotides: 12. CDR3 length: 15 residues. Germline V gives CDR1 MGHRA, CDR2 YSYEKL. In DNA, the CDR3 is TGCGCCAGCAGCCAAGCCCTAGGACAGGCTAAACCGCAGTACTTC. It encodes CASSQALGQAKPQYF.

J is TRBJ2-1 and V is TRBV5-6; TRBD1 agrees at 7 bases. From germline, CDR1 is SGHDT and CDR2 YYEEEE. After removal of 4 bases from V and 9 bases from J, the junction contained 13 bases not matched to a gene. The CDR3 spans 15 residues. The CDR3 spells CASSLPGQSNVEQFF. The CDR3 region has the DNA TGTGCCAGCAGCCTCCCGGGACAGTCTAATGTTGAGCAGTTCTTC.

The chain links TRBV20-1 to TRBJ1-3, with D hard to call. This CDR3 is 11 amino acids long. Trimming pared 3 bases from V and 8 bases from J, leaving 8 bases between. Germline values: CDR1 DFQATT, CDR2 SNEGSKA (reference sequence). The CDR3 DNA reads TGCAGTGCTAGGAGAGGTGACACCATATATTTT. It yields the protein CSARRGDTIYF.

In its sample, this clone was seen once. This rearrangement joins TRBV9 to TRBJ2-2, with TRBD1 matching 7 bases. Unmatched junction bases numbered 9, after V lost 4 bases and J lost 0 bases. CDR1 and CDR2 (germline): SGDLS, YYNGEE. The CDR3 extends over 17 amino acids. CDR3 sequence (DNA): TGTGCCAGCAGCACCCAGCGACAGGGACCGAACACCGGGGAGCTGTTTTTT. This codes for CASSTQRQGPNTGELFF.

J is TRBJ2-1 and V is TRBV5-1; the D gene is possibly TRBD1 (6 bases). V was trimmed by 0 bases and J by 5 bases, leaving 21 bases between them. The germline CDR1 and CDR2 sequences are SGHRS and YFSETQ. The CDR3 runs 18 residues. This CDR3 reads CASSLGWGTGTPHNEQFF. CDR3 DNA: TGCGCCAGCAGCTTGGGTTGGGGAACCGGGACACCTCACAATGAGCAGTTCTTC.

The rearrangement links TRBV9 to TRBJ1-2; no definite D call. The CDR3 contains 14 residues. V lost 4 bases and J lost 4, with 14 bases in between. CDR1 SGDLS and CDR2 YYNGEE come from the germline V gene. The CDR3 bases are TGTGCCAGCAGCAACGAACCAGGTTCCTATGGCTACACCTTC. Translating it yields CASSNEPGSYGYTF.

This chain links TRBV6-6 with TRBJ2-3, with TRBD1 as a possible D gene (5 bases). CDR1 and CDR2 (germline): MNHNY, SVGAGI (reference sequence). This CDR3 contains 15 residues. Trimming left V 1 base short and J 6 bases short, with 14 bases between. CDR3 bases: TGTGCCAGCAGTTACTTGTCAGGGTTGTTGGATACGCAGTATTTT. Translated: CASSYLSGLLDTQYF.

This clone was seen more than once but under ten times. The sample holds other DNA sequences that translate to the same CDR3. This chain links TRBV6-1 with TRBJ2-3; TRBD2 matches at 12 bases. The V and J ends lost 3 bases and 2 bases, in that order; junction bases with no gene match: 3. The CDR3 sequence is 16 residues long. Germline V gene lookup returns CDR1 MNHNS and CDR2 SASEGT. The CDR3: CASSEASGGATDTQYF. CDR3 nucleotides: TGTGCCAGCAGTGAGGCTAGCGGGGGGGCCACAGATACGCAGTATTTT.

This chain joins TRBV27 and TRBJ2-7; TRBD2 aligns across 13 bases. CDR1 and CDR2 (germline): MNHEY, SMNVEV (reference sequence). The trim removed 6 bases at V and 2 bases at J, leaving 1 base unmatched. The CDR3 spans 14 residues. The CDR3 DNA reads TGTGCCAGCAGACTAGCGGGGGGGACCTACGAGCAGTACTTC. Protein: CASRLAGGTYEQYF.

The CDR3 coding sequence is TGCGCCAGCAGCCAAGATCGGGTGAGCAATCAGCCCCAGCATTTT. This sequence encodes CASSQDRVSNQPQHF. The rearrangement joins TRBV4-3 to TRBJ1-5, with D hard to call. Per germline, CDR1 LGHNA and CDR2 YSLEER. The CDR3 has 15 residues. Trimming removed 0 bases at V and 1 base at J, with 7 bases between.

The J gene is TRBJ2-3, the V gene TRBV5-6, with 9 positions matching TRBD2. This CDR3 region has 17 residues. Germline CDR1 and CDR2: SGHDT and YYEEEE. Unmatched junction bases numbered 9, after V lost 0 bases and J lost 4 bases. The CDR3 sequence is CASSLAVSGGPSDTQYF. The CDR3 DNA reads as TGTGCCAGCAGCTTGGCCGTTAGCGGGGGCCCCTCAGATACGCAGTATTTT.

The rearrangement joins TRBV7-8 to TRBJ2-3, with TRBD2 matching over 8 bases. The CDR3 consists of 15 residues. Germline trimming cut 2 bases from V and 5 bases from J; bases unmatched to any gene: 6. Germline CDR1 SGHVS, CDR2 FQNEAQ. CDR3 in DNA: TGTGCCAGCAGCTTATACGGGGGGGGGAGAGATACGCAGTATTTT. This sequence encodes CASSLYGGGRDTQYF.

A word on this clone: One end of the junction does not line up with germline, which may come from a read error. The chain uses TRBV19 and TRBJ2-7; 8 bases match TRBD1. The CDR3 sequence is 13 residues long. Germline loops: CDR1 LNHDA, CDR2 SQIVND (reference sequence). CDR3 region: CASTYGAGGPIGF. CDR3 bases: TGTGCCAGTACCTACGGGGCAGGGGGCCCCATCGGTTTC.

The gene calls are TRBV10-2 and TRBJ2-2; 7 bases fit TRBD1. Germline V gene lookup returns CDR1 WSHSY and CDR2 SAAADI. CDR3 size: 12 residues. With V trimmed by 6 bases and J by 6 bases, 1 base remained unmatched. For the CDR3, the DNA is TGCGCCAGCAGACAGGGGTCCGGGGAGCTGTTTTTT. This translates into CASRQGSGELFF.

The chain is built from TRBV7-9 and TRBJ1-1; TRBD1 matches 8 bases. With V trimmed by 5 bases and J by 4 bases, 9 bases remained unmatched. CDR1 and CDR2 from the germline V gene are SEHNR and FQNEAQ (reference sequence). CDR3 length: 15 residues. The CDR3 spells CASSTDGQGGTEAFF. The DNA for the CDR3 is TGTGCCAGCAGCACTGACGGACAGGGCGGCACTGAAGCTTTCTTT.

The V gene is TRBV7-3, the J gene TRBJ2-7, with 10 bases that match TRBD1. The CDR3 consists of 16 residues. Germline trimming cut 5 bases from V and 1 base from J; bases unmatched to any gene: 8. CDR1 SGHTA and CDR2 FQGTGA come from the germline V gene. In DNA, the CDR3 is TGTGCCAGCAGCCCAGGACAGGGGGATGATTCCTACGAGCAGTACTTC. It translates to CASSPGQGDDSYEQYF.

This clone was detected a few times. The chain carries TRBV25-1 and TRBJ2-7; 8 bases are a match to TRBD1. The V and J ends lost 4 bases and 5 bases, in that order; junction bases with no gene match: 16. The CDR3 has 17 amino acids. Germline V lookup: CDR1 MGHDK, CDR2 SYGVNS. CDR3 protein: CASSGLRTGRGPDEQYF. CDR3 in DNA: TGTGCCAGCAGTGGGTTACGTACGGGCAGGGGGCCGGACGAGCAGTACTTC.

V gene TRBV9 combines with J gene TRBJ2-1; 10 nucleotides align to TRBD2. The CDR3 is 16 amino acids. With V trimmed by 0 bases and J by 3 bases, 3 bases remained unmatched. Per germline, CDR1 SGDLS and CDR2 YYNGEE. CDR3 residues: CASSVAASGGYNEQFF. The CDR3 DNA reads as TGTGCCAGCAGCGTAGCCGCTAGCGGGGGCTACAATGAGCAGTTCTTC. Full variable domain (rest looked up from reference TRBV9 and TRBJ2-1): DSGVTQTPKHLITATGQRVTLRCSPRSGDLSVYWYQQSLDQGLQFLIQYYNGEERAKGNILERFSAQQFPDLHSELNLSSLELGDSALYFCASSVAASGGYNEQFFGPGTRLTVL.

CDR3 in DNA: TGCAGTACAGTCACAGATACGCAGTATTTT. Protein product: CSTVTDTQYF. This chain links TRBV29-1 with TRBJ2-3; no firm D call. This CDR3 is built from 10 residues. Germline CDR1 SQVTM, CDR2 ANQGSEA.

V is TRBV5-1 and J is TRBJ2-2; the match to TRBD2 covers 10 bases. Germline values: CDR1 SGHRS, CDR2 YFSETQ. The V segment lost 1 base and the J segment 6 bases; nucleotides outside the gene matches: 6. This CDR3 comprises 16 residues. CDR3 DNA: TGCGCCAGCAGCTTGAGCCTAGCGGGGGTCTCCGGGGAGCTGTTTTTT. Protein sequence: CASSLSLAGVSGELFF.

This clone has just one count. The chain is built from TRBV27 and TRBJ1-1, with TRBD1 identical over 8 bases. J lost 2 bases, V lost 3 bases, and 2 bases had no gene match. Germline CDR1 and CDR2: MNHEY and SMNVEV (reference sequence). The CDR3 contains 14 residues. CDR3 in DNA: TGTGCCAGCAGTTTCAGGGGGCGTAACACTGAAGCTTTCTTT. Protein: CASSFRGRNTEAFF.

This chain links TRBV30 with TRBJ2-5; 7 positions agree with TRBD1. V was clipped by 4 bases and J by 5 bases; unmatched bases: 4. Germline CDR1 reads GTSNPN; CDR2 reads SVGIG (reference sequence). The CDR3 contains 12 residues. For the CDR3, the DNA is TGTGCCTGGATAGGGGGCTGGGAGACCCAGTACTTC. Translating it yields CAWIGGWETQYF.